This T cell receptor (beta chain) was sequenced in a study of cytomegalovirus exposure and HLA in healthy donors. This CDR3 region has 16 residues. Trimming shortened V by 0 bases and J by 4 bases, and 15 bases separated the two germline ends. Germline CDR1 is LGHNA and CDR2 is YNFKEQ. Study outcomes and limitations: The study put 150 to 200 TCR beta chains on its list as cytomegalovirus-associated. A classifier reportedly called cytomegalovirus status with high sensitivity and specificity.

As to this clone: Its antigen is not known.

60 Vbeta and 13 Jbeta primers were used in PCR. This table comes from immunoSEQ multiplex PCR, and its TCRdb copy is limited to in-frame clones, with some not included. The sample lists 150,000 to 200,000 clones; 80% were seen once. The TCR sequence derives from a man aged 30-40 years in good health and CMV-seropositive. The V gene is TRBV4-2, the J gene TRBJ1-2; perhaps TRBD1 as D (5 bases). Sequencing was carried out using PBMCs. CDR3 region: CASSQDGGDPRYGYTF. CDR3 in DNA: TGTGCCAGCAGCCAAGATGGAGGGGACCCCCGCTATGGCTACACCTTC.